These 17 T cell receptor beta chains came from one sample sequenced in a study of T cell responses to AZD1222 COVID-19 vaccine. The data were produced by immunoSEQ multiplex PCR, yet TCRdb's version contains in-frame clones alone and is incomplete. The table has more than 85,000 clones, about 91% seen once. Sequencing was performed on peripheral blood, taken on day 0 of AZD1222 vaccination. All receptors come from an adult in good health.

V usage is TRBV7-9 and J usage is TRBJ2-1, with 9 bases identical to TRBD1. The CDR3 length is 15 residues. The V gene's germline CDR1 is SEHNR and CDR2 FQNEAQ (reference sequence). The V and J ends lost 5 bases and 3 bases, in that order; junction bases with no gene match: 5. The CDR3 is CASSPQGAGYNEQFF. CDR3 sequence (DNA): TGTGCCAGCAGCCCACAGGGGGCAGGCTACAATGAGCAGTTCTTC.

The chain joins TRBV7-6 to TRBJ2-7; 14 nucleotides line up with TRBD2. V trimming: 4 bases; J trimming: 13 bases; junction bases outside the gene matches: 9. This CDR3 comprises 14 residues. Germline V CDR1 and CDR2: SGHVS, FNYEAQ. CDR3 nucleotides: TGTGCCAGCAGCTCCGGGACTAGCGGGAGAGGAGCTTACTTC. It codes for CASSSGTSGRGAYF.

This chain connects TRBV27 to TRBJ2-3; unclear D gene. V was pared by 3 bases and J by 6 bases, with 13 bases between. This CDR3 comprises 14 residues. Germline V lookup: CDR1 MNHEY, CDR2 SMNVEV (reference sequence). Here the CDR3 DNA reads TGTGCCAGCAGTTTTCGAGGCTTCGGGGATACGCAGTATTTT. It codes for CASSFRGFGDTQYF.

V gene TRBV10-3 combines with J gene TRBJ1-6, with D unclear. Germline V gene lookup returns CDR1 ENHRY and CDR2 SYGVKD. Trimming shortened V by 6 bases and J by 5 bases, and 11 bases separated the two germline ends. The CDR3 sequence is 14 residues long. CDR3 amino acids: CAIRAGLDNSPLHF. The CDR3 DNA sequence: TGTGCCATCAGGGCGGGCCTGGATAATTCACCCCTCCACTTT.

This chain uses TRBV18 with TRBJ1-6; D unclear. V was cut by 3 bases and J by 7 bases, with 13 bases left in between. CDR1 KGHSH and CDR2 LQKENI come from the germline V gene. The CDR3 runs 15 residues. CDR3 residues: CASSPAGPGNSPLHF. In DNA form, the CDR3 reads TGTGCCAGCTCACCTGCCGGGCCGGGGAATTCACCCCTCCACTTT.

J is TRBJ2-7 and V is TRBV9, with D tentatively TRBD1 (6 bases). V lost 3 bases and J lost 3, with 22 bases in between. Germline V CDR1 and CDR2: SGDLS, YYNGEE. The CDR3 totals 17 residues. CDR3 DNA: TGTGCCAGCAGCGCAGGGGTGACCGCCTCCCGTAGCTACGAGCAGTACTTC. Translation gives CASSAGVTASRSYEQYF.

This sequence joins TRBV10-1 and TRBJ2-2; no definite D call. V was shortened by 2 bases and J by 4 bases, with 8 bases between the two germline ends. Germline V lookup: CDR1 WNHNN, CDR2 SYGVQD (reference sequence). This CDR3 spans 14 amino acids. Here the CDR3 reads CASSEEDLTGELFF. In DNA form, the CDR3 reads TGCGCCAGCAGTGAGGAGGACCTCACCGGGGAGCTGTTTTTT.

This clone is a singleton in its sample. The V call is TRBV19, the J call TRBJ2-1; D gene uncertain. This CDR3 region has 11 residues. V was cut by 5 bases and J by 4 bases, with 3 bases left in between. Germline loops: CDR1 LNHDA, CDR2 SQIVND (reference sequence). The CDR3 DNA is TGTGCCAGTAGTGAATACAATGAGCAGTTCTTC. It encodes CASSEYNEQFF.

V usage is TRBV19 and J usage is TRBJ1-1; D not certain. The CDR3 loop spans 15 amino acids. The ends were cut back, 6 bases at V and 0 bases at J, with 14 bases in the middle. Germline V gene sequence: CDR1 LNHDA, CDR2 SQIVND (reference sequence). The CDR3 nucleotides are TGTGCCAGTAGAAGGGTGGGCTTCTTGAACACTGAAGCTTTCTTT. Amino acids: CASRRVGFLNTEAFF.

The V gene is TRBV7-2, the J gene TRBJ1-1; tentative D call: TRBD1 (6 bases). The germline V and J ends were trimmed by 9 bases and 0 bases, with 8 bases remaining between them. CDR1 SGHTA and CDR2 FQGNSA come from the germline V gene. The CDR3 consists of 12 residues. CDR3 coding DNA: TGTGCCAGTTGGGACATGAACACTGAAGCTTTCTTT. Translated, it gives CASWDMNTEAFF.

The CDR3 loop reads CASSVRTGAYNEQFF. For the CDR3, the DNA is TGTGCCAGCAGCGTAAGGACAGGGGCCTACAATGAGCAGTTCTTC. This chain joins TRBV9 and TRBJ2-1; TRBD1 aligns across 9 bases. The CDR3 length is 15 residues. Germline V gene sequence: CDR1 SGDLS, CDR2 YYNGEE. With 1 base clipped from V and 2 bases from J, the junction kept 1 base outside the gene matches. Full variable domain (missing parts from reference TRBV9 and TRBJ2-1): DSGVTQTPKHLITATGQRVTLRCSPRSGDLSVYWYQQSLDQGLQFLIQYYNGEERAKGNILERFSAQQFPDLHSELNLSSLELGDSALYFCASSVRTGAYNEQFFGPGTRLTVL.

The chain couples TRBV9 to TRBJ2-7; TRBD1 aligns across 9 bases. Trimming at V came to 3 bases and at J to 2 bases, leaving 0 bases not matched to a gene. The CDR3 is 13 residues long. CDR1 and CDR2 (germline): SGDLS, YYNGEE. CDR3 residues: CASSGQGAYEQYF. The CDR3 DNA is TGTGCCAGCAGCGGACAGGGGGCCTACGAGCAGTACTTC.

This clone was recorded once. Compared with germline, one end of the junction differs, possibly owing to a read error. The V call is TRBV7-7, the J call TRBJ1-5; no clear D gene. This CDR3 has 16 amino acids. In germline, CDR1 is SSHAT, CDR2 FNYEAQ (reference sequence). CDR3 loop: CASSSLDLPSNQPQHF. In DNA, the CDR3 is TGTGCTAGCAGCTCTTTGGACCTACCTAGCAATCAGCCCCAGCATTTT.

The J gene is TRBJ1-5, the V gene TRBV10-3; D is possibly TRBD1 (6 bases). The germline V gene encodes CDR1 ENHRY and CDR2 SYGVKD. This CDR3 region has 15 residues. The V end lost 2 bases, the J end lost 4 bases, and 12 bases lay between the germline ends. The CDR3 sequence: CAISEASQGNQPQHF. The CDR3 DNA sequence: TGTGCCATCAGTGAGGCTTCCCAGGGGAATCAGCCCCAGCATTTT.

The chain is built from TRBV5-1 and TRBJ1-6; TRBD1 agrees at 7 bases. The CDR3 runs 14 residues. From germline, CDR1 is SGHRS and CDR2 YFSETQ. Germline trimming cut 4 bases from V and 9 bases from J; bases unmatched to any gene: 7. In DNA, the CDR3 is TGCGCCAGCAGCACCGGACAGGACGGTTCACCCCTCCACTTT. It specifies CASSTGQDGSPLHF.

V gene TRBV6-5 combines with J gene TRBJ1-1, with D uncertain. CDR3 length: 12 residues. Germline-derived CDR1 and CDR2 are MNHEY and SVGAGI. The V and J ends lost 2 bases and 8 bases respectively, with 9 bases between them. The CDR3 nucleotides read TGTGCCAGCAGTTACGGGCGCGCCGAAGCTTTCTTT. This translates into CASSYGRAEAFF.

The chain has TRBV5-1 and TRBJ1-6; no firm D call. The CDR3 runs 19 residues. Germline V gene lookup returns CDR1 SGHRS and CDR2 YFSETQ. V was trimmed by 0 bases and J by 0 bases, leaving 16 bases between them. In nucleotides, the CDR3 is TGCGCCAGCAGCTTGGGTCGGGGAGCCGGGAGCTCCTATAATTCACCCCTCCACTTT. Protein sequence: CASSLGRGAGSSYNSPLHF. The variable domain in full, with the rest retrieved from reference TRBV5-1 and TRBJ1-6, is KAGVTQTPRYLIKTRGQQVTLSCSPISGHRSVSWYQQTPGQGLQFLFEYFSETQRNKGNFPGRFSGRQFSNSRSEMNVSTLELGDSALYLCASSLGRGAGSSYNSPLHFGNGTRLTVT.